This T cell receptor beta chain derives from a study of shared clonotypes between healthy human individuals. Whole-study context: A donor's plate count was three for CD4 naive and three for CD4 memory; CD8 naive had two and CD8 memory one.

Regarding the study as a whole: Clonotypes shared by all four sorted-subset donors had higher generation probabilities than non-shared clonotypes. A small donor pool kept down the genetic and exposure-history diversity that was represented.

V lost 6 bases and J lost 4; bases outside the gene matches: 4. The CDR3 runs to 14 residues. Germline CDR1 and CDR2: MNHNS and SASEGT. A note on this clone: Its antigen remains unknown.

The DNA input per sorted-subset replicate PCR was 200 ng, corresponding to 28,000 or so T cell genomes. Repertoires were generated with immunoSEQ multiplex PCR, while TCRdb's copy carries only in-frame clones and drops some. The table shows 2.3 million or so clones, with just over 90% occurring only once. The TCR comes from a man aged 18 to 30 in good health. Some clones in this sample may be carry-over from other donors' samples. Sequenced: naive CD4+ T cells from PBMCs. Subset reported: CD45RA+ positively selected. V gene TRBV6-1 combines with J gene TRBJ1-4, with 8 bases identical to TRBD1. The CDR3 reads CASSDRGGNEKLFF. Here the CDR3 DNA reads TGTGCCAGCAGCGACAGGGGTGGTAATGAAAAACTGTTTTTT.